The entry below describes one TCR beta chain. Its target is unknown. A junction boundary mismatches the germline segment, possibly from a read error. The germline V gene encodes CDR1 LGHNA and CDR2 YSLEER. The length of the CDR3 is 18 residues. A second about 7 to 11 cycle PCR used barcoded and J-beta primers. TCRdb redid the calling of the 5' RACE reads with MiXCR, one entry per CDR3 protein. The repertoire holds about 1.1 million distinct CDR3 sequences, around two fifths seen once, with around 12% in the top ten. The sample originates from a study of blood T cells in healthy people across ages. Study-level findings and limits: More naive CD4+ cells and higher diversity were found in long-lived than in aged donors.

This sequence joins TRBV4-3 and TRBJ2-6, with D perhaps TRBD1 (5 bases). The sequence was collected from a man younger than 35 in good health. The sequenced sample consisted of blood. CDR3 sequence (DNA): TGCGCCAGCAGCCAAAACCACCCGACGCAATCTGGGGCCGACGTCCTGACTTTC. Encoded protein: CASSQNHPTQSGADVLTF.